These 3 T cell receptor beta chains were sequenced from one sample in a study of blood T cells in healthy people across ages. For the second PCR, which ran for about 7 to 12 cycles, a sample-barcoded 5' primer and a J-beta primer mix were used. TCRdb re-called the 5' RACE reads through MiXCR, storing one row per CDR3 protein. Here the sample spans 780,000 or so distinct CDR3 sequences, just over 55% being singletons. Sequences were obtained from blood. The receptor source for this set is a man aged 40-50 years in good health.

The CDR3 loop is CASWGQPNTEAFF. The CDR3 DNA reads TGTGCCAGCTGGGGTCAGCCTAACACTGAAGCTTTCTTT. The gene calls are TRBV6-4 and TRBJ1-1; no firm D call. The CDR3 length is 13 residues. CDR1 is MRHNA, CDR2 SNTAGT, per germline. The ends were cut back, 8 bases at V and 2 bases at J, with 12 bases in the middle.

This clonotype showed up just a few times. The chain joins TRBV4-2 to TRBJ2-1; a weak D match, TRBD2 (6 bases). Trimming left V 4 bases short and J 9 bases short, with 16 bases between. From germline, CDR1 is LGHNA and CDR2 YNFKEQ. The CDR3 runs to 14 residues. As DNA, the CDR3 is TGTGCCAGCAGCCGATCAACTAGCTTCGGTGAGCAGTTCTTC. Its protein product is CASSRSTSFGEQFF.

This chain connects TRBV12-3 or TRBV12-4 to TRBJ2-5, with D tentatively TRBD1 (5 bases). This CDR3 contains 14 residues. Trimming pared 6 bases from V and 11 bases from J, leaving 22 bases between. CDR3 protein: CASSLQGWFPEQYF. CDR3 DNA: TGTGCCAGCAGCCTGCAGGGCTGGTTTCCGGAGCAGTACTTC.